At least ten counts were recorded for the clone carrying this T cell receptor (beta chain). Its antigen is undetermined. The authors made cDNA by 5'RACE with 10-nucleotide random UMIs. One entry per CDR3 protein, called by TCRdb with MiXCR from the 5' RACE reads. The repertoire holds about 59,000 distinct CDR3 sequences, with under 4.5% as singletons. Unsorted libraries were prepared from 2 million PBMCs that had been stored at -80 C. The sample belongs to a study of neurological immune-mediated disorders. Findings of the study overall: The absence of any CDR3 amino acid sequence shared by expanded clones across subjects suggests that repertoires were private in all groups.

This receptor was taken from a woman aged 25-40 years with multiple sclerosis. The sequenced sample was PBMCs.

CDR3: CSASGNLGYEQYF. The CDR3 nucleotides are TGCAGTGCTAGCGGGAACCTTGGCTACGAGCAGTACTTC. The chain has TRBV20-1 and TRBJ2-7; possibly TRBD2 for D (5 bases). V lost 3 bases and J lost 3, with 12 bases in between. Germline CDR1 and CDR2: DFQATT and SNEGSKA (reference sequence). The CDR3 extends over 13 amino acids.